The entry that follows covers one T cell receptor beta chain sequence. Unmatched junction bases numbered 3, after V lost 1 base and J lost 5 bases. CDR3 length: 15 amino acids. This entry belongs to a study of T cells of healthy individuals. MiXCR, applied by TCRdb to the 5' RACE reads, yields one record per CDR3 protein. Of some 100,000 distinct CDR3 sequences listed, around 17% are singletons. The chain combines TRBV12-3 or TRBV12-4 with TRBJ2-3; 10 nucleotides line up with TRBD1. The sequence came from a human donor in good health. Here the CDR3 reads CASSLGTGGVDTQYF. In DNA, the CDR3 is TGTGCCAGCAGTTTAGGGACAGGGGGAGTAGATACGCAGTATTTT.